Detailed here is one TCR beta chain. This clone was found many times. The clone's antigen remains unknown. No base quality values were provided; no much bigger clone lies one nucleotide off. The library was made by PCR. The listed sequencing device is Illumina HiSeq 4000. The TCR beta-chain CDR3 region of each patient was profiled by high-throughput sequencing. As for the authors' bioinformatics: A classifier to discriminate distant-metastatic papillary thyroid cancer patients was built from CDR3 differences across clinicopathological groups. The Shannon index was used to assess repertoire diversity, and the Morisita-Horn index was used to assess tumor-blood repertoire similarity. The public reads were run again by TCRdb, first through fastp at Q25 and then through MiXCR, and only productive beta chains were kept. These V and J calls are TCRdb output, not the study's own analysis. The sample table shows fewer than 20,000 clones, and over 25% are seen once. The leading ten clones occupy 20% to 25% of the sample.

Spanning cysteine to phenylalanine, the CDR3 consists of 14 amino acids. The DNA shown is the 42-base CDR3, in frame from base 1. V was cut back by 3 bases and J by 1 base, leaving a gap of 6 bases between them. The germline V gene sets CDR1 to SGHNT and CDR2 to YENEEA. These data are taken from a study of metastatic and nonmetastatic thyroid tumors (dated by TCRdb to the early 2020s). Regarding the study in general: The researchers compared repertoires between peripheral blood samples and tumor or nodule tissue samples from patients with malignant or benign thyroid disease.

No treatment had been received by any patient before thyroid surgery. Using T-cell receptor beta sequencing, the researchers looked back retrospectively at clinical samples from patients, gathered between about 2011 and 2018. Results and caveats for the whole study, not just this receptor: In both blood and tumor samples, TCR beta diversity was reported to be significantly higher in malignant tumors than in benign nodules.

The sequencing sample was made of tumor tissue. This clonotype was sampled from a male donor with papillary thyroid cancer or a benign thyroid nodule (not recorded which). Some clones in this sample may be carry-over from other donors' samples. Recombination connected TRBV11-3 to TRBJ2-2, with the identity of the D gene unclear. CDR3 reads: CASSFMGNTGELFF. The DNA sequence is TGTGCCAGCAGCTTTATGGGGAACACCGGGGAGCTGTTTTTT.